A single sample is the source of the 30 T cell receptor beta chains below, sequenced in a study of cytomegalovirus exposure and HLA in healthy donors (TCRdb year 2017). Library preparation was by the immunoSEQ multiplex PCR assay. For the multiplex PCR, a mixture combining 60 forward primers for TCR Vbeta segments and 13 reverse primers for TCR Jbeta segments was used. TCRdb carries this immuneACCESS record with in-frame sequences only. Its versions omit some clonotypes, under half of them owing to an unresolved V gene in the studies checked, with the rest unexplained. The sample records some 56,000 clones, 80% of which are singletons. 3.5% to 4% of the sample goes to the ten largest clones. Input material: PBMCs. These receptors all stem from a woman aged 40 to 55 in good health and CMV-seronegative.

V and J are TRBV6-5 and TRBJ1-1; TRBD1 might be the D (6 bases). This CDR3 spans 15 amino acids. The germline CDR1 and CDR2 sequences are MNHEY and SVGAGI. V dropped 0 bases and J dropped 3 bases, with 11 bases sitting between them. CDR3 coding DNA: TGTGCCAGCAGTTACTCGGGGGCGGGTGACACTGAAGCTTTCTTT. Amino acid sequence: CASSYSGAGDTEAFF.

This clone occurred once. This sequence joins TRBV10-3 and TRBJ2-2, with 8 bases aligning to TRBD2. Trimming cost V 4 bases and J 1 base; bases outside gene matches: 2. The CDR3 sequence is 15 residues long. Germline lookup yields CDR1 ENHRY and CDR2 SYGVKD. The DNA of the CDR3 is TGTGCCATCAGTGGTCGGGGGGGGAACACCGGGGAGCTGTTTTTT. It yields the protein CAISGRGGNTGELFF.

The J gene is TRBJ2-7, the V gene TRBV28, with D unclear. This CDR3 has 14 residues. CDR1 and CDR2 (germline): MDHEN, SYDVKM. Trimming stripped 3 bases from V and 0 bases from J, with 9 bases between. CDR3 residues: CASSFGLSSYEQYF. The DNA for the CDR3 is TGTGCCAGCAGTTTCGGGTTAAGCTCCTACGAGCAGTACTTC.

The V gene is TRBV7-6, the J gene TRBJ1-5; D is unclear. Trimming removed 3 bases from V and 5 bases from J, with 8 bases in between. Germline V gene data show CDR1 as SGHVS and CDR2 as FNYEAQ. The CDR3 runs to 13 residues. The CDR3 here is CASSLREHQPQHF. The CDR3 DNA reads TGTGCCAGCAGCTTGAGGGAGCATCAGCCCCAGCATTTT.

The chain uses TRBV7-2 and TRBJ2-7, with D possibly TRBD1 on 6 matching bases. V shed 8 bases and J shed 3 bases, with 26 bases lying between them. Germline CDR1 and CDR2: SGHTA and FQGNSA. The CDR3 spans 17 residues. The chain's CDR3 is CASAGTNQGRIFYEQYF. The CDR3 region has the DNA TGTGCCAGCGCGGGTACAAACCAGGGGCGAATATTCTACGAGCAGTACTTC. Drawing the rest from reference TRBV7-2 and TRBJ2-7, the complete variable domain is GAGVSQSPSNKVTEKGKDVELRCDPISGHTALYWYRQSLGQGLEFLIYFQGNSAPDKSGLPSDRFSAERTGGSVSTLTIQRTQQEDSAVYLCASAGTNQGRIFYEQYFGPGTRLTVT.

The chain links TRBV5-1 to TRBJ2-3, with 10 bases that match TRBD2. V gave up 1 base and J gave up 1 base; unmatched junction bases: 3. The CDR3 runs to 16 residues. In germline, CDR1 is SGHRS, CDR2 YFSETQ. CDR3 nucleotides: TGCGCCAGCAGCTTGAAAACTAGCGGGGGCACAGATACGCAGTATTTT. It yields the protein CASSLKTSGGTDTQYF.

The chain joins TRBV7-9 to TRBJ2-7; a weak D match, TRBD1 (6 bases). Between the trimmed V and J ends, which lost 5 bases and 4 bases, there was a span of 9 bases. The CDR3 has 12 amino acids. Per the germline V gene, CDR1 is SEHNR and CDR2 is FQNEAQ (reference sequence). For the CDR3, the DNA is TGTGCCAGCAGCCGTGACAGGTACGAGCAGTACTTC. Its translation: CASSRDRYEQYF.

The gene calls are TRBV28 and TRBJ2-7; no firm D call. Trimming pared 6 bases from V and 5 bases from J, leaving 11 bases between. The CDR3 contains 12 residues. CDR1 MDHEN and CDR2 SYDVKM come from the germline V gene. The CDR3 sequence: CASSQYVHEQYF. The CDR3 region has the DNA TGTGCCAGCAGCCAGTACGTCCACGAGCAGTACTTC.

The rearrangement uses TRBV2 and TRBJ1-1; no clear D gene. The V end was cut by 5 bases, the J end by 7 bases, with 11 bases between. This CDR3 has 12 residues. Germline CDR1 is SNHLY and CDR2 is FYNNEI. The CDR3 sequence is CASSSQSGEAFF. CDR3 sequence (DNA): TGTGCCAGCAGTTCCCAATCGGGTGAAGCTTTCTTT. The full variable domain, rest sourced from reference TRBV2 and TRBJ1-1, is EPEVTQTPSHQVTQMGQEVILRCVPISNHLYFYWYRQILGQKVEFLVSFYNNEISEKSEIFDDQFSVERPDGSNFTLKIRSTKLEDSAMYFCASSSQSGEAFFGQGTRLTVV.

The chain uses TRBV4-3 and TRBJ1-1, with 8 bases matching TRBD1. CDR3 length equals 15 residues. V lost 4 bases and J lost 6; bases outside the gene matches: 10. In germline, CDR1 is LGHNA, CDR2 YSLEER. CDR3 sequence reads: CASSRTPGGIAEAFF. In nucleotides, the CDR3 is TGCGCCAGCAGCCGGACGCCAGGGGGCATAGCTGAAGCTTTCTTT.

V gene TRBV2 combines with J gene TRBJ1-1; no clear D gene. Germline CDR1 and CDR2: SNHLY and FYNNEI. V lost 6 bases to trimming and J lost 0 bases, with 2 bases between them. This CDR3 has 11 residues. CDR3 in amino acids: CASSVNTEAFF. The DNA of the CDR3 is TGTGCCAGCAGCGTGAACACTGAAGCTTTCTTT.

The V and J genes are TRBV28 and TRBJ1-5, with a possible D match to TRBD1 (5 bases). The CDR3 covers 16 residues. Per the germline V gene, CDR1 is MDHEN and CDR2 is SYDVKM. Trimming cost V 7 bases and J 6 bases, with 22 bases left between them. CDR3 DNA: TGTGCCAGCATGGGGGGGAGGGAAGGGCTAGGTCAGCCCCAGCATTTT. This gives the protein CASMGGREGLGQPQHF.

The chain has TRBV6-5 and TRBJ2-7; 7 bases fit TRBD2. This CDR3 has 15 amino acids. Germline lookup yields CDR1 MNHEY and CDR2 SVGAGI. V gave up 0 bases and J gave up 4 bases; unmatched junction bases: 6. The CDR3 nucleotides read TGTGCCAGCAGTTACTCGAGCGGGAACGGGTACGAGCAGTACTTC. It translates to CASSYSSGNGYEQYF.

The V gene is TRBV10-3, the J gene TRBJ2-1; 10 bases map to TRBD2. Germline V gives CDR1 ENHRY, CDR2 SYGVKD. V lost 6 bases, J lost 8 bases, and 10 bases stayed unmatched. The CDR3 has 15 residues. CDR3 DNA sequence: TGTGCCATCAGGGACTCTAGCGGGAGTTCAGATGAGCAGTTCTTC. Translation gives CAIRDSSGSSDEQFF.

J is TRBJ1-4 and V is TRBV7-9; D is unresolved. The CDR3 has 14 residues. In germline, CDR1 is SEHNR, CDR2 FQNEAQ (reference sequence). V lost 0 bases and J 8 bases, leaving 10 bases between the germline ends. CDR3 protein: CASSLAGTGEKLFF. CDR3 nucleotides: TGTGCCAGCAGCTTAGCAGGAACGGGGGAAAAACTGTTTTTT.

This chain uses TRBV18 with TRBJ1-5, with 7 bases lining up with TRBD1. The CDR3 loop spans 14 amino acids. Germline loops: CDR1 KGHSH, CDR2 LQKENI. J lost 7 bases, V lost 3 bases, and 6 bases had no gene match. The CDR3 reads CASSPRQGEQPQHF. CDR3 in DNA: TGTGCCAGCTCACCCCGACAGGGAGAACAGCCCCAGCATTTT.

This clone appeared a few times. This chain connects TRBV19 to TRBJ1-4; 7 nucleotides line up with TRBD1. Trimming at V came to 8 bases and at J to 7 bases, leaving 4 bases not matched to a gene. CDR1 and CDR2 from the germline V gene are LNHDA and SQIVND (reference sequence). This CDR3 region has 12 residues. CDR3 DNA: TGTGCCAGTTCGGGACAGCTTGAAAAACTGTTTTTT. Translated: CASSGQLEKLFF.

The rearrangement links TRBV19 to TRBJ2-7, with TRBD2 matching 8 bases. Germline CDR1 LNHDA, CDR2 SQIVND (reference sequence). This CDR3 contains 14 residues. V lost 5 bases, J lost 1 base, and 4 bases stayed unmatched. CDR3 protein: CASSPGLESYEQYF. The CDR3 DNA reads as TGTGCCAGTAGTCCGGGACTAGAATCCTACGAGCAGTACTTC.

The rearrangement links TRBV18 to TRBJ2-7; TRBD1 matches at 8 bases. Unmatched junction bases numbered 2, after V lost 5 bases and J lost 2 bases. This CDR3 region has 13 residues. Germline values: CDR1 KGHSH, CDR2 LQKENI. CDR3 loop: CASSVQGAYEQYF. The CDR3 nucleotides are TGTGCCAGCTCAGTACAGGGGGCCTACGAGCAGTACTTC.

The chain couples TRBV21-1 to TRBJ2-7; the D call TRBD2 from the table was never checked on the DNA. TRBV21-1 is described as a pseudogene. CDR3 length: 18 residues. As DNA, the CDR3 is TGTGCCAGCAGCAAAGGTTTCTATGGAGCGGGTCACCCCTACGAGCAGTACTTC. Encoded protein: CASSKGFYGAGHPYEQYF.

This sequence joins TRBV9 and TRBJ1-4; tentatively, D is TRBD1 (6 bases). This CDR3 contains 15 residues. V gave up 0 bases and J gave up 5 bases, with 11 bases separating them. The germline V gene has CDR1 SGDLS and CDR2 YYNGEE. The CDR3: CASSVGQGKNEKLFF. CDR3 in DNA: TGTGCCAGCAGCGTAGGTCAGGGGAAGAATGAAAAACTGTTTTTT.

The CDR3 protein is CASSFISGIETQYF. The CDR3 nucleotides read TGTGCCAGCAGTTTCATTAGCGGGATTGAGACCCAGTACTTC. The chain has TRBV6-6 and TRBJ2-5, with 8 bases aligning to TRBD2. CDR1 and CDR2 from the germline V gene are MNHNY and SVGAGI (reference sequence). Unmatched junction bases numbered 6, after V lost 4 bases and J lost 5 bases. This CDR3 is 14 amino acids long.

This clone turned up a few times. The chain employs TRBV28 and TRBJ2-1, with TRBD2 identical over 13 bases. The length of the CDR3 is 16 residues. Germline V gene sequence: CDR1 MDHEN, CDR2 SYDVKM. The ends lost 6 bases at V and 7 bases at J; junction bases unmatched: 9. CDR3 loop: CASSKRTSGSLNEQFF. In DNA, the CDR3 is TGTGCCAGCAGCAAACGGACTAGCGGGAGTTTGAATGAGCAGTTCTTC.

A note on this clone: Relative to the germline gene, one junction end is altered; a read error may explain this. This CDR3 reads CASSLSRDRVTGTQYF. The CDR3 DNA reads as TGCGCCAGCAGCTTATCGCGGGACAGGGTAACAGGTACGCAGTATTTT. This chain uses TRBV5-1 with TRBJ2-3, with 9 bases identical to TRBD1. There are 16 residues in the CDR3. Germline values: CDR1 SGHRS, CDR2 YFSETQ.

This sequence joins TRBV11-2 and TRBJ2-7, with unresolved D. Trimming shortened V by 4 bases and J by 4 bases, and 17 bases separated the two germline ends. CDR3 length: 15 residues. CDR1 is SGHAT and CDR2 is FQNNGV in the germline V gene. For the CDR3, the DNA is TGTGCCAGCAGCTCACCTAGAATAGGCCTATACGAGCAGTACTTC. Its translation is CASSSPRIGLYEQYF. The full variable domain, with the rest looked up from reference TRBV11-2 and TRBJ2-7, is EAGVAQSPRYKIIEKRQSVAFWCNPISGHATLYWYQQILGQGPKLLIQFQNNGVVDDSQLPKDRFSAERLKGVDSTLKIQPAKLEDSAVYLCASSSPRIGLYEQYFGPGTRLTVT.

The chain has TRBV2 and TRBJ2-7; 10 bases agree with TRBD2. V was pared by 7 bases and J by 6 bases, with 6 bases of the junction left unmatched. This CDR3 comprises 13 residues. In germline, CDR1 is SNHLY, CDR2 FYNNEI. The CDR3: CASTGTSVLEQYF. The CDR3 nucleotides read TGTGCCAGCACTGGGACTAGCGTGCTCGAGCAGTACTTC.

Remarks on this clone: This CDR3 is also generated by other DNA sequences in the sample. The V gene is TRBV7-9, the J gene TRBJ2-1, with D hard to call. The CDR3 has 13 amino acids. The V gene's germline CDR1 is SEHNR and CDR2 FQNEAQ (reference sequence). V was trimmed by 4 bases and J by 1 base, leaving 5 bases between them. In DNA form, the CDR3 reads TGTGCCAGCAGCTCATCATCCTACAATGAGCAGTTCTTC. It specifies CASSSSSYNEQFF.

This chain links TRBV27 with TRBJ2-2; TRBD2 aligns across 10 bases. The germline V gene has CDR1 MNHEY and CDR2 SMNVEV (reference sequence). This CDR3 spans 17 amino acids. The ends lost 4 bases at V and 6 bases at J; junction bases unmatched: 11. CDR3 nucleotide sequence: TGTGCCAGCAGTTATCGGGAAAGCGGGAGGGCTTCCGGGGAGCTGTTTTTT. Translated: CASSYRESGRASGELFF.

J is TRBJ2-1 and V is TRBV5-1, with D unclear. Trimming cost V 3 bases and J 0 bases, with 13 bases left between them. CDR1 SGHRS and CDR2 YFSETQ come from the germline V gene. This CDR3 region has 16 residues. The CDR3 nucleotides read TGCGCCAGCAGCTCGTTACCTAAGAGCTCCTACAATGAGCAGTTCTTC. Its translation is CASSSLPKSSYNEQFF. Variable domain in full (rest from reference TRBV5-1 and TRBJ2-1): KAGVTQTPRYLIKTRGQQVTLSCSPISGHRSVSWYQQTPGQGLQFLFEYFSETQRNKGNFPGRFSGRQFSNSRSEMNVSTLELGDSALYLCASSSLPKSSYNEQFFGPGTRLTVL.

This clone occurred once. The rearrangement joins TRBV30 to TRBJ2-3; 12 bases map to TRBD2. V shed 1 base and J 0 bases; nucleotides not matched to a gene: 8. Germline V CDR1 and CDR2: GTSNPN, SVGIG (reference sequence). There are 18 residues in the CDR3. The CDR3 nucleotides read TGTGCCTGGAGTGGAGGACTAGCGGGACCACTAAGCACAGATACGCAGTATTTT. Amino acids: CAWSGGLAGPLSTDTQYF.